These T cell receptor beta chains were read from a single sample in a study of blood T cell repertoires in COVID-19. Only in-frame clones appear in the TCRdb table, and some are missing; sequencing was by immunoSEQ multiplex PCR. The table has about 140,000 clones, 86% seen once. Sequencing was performed on peripheral blood. These receptors all stem from a woman aged 55-69 years with acute or convalescent COVID-19. Both conserved end residues are part of each CDR3. A D gene is named only where the DNA matches it firmly. Clone size, where shown, is once, few, many, or a class for clones that have expanded.

len	v_gene	abundance	d_gene	j_gene	CDR3aa
15	TRBV5-5	few	.	TRBJ1-5	CASSLGQNSNQPQHF
13	TRBV7-9	.	TRBD1	TRBJ2-7	CASSRDRIYEQYF
15	TRBV7-9	.	TRBD2	TRBJ2-1	CASSPSGGPYNEQFF
13	TRBV5-6	.	.	TRBJ1-4	CASSFRGYEKLFF
13	TRBV2	.	.	TRBJ1-1	CASSAGQNTEAFF
15	TRBV6-5	few	TRBD1	TRBJ2-2	CASTWTGGNTGELFF
16	TRBV28	once	.	TRBJ1-1	CASNQGRIWMNTEAFF
14	TRBV28	.	.	TRBJ2-1	CASKGGRARNEQFF
14	TRBV10-3	.	TRBD2	TRBJ2-5	CAISGGGAGETQYF
14	TRBV3-1/TRBV3-2	.	TRBD1	TRBJ1-2	CASSYGQGYYGYTF
14	TRBV2	.	.	TRBJ1-2	CASGGTSHFYGYTF
15	TRBV5-1	.	TRBD1	TRBJ1-4	CASSLDWGQGEKLFF
15	TRBV11-2	.	.	TRBJ2-7	CASRPQEGLYYEQYF
13	TRBV19	medium-sized	.	TRBJ1-1	CASSVGTLTEAFF
16	TRBV9	.	TRBD1	TRBJ2-7	CASSVGGRGTFYEQYF
13	TRBV11-3	few	.	TRBJ2-7	CASSLDDGLGQYF
13	TRBV12-3/TRBV12-4	once	.	TRBJ1-2	CASSFKTGYGYTF
13	TRBV2	.	.	TRBJ1-2	CASREGDSYGYTF
15	TRBV11-3	.	.	TRBJ2-1	CASSLDARAYNEQFF
15	TRBV3-1/TRBV3-2	.	TRBD2	TRBJ2-7	CASSQEGGGTYEQYF